One sample yielded the 12 T cell receptor beta chains listed below, sequenced in a study of T cells after yellow fever vaccination. TCRdb re-called the 5' RACE reads with MiXCR, one entry per CDR3 protein. Of some 400,000 distinct CDR3 sequences in the sample, approximately 19% were seen once. The sequences come from PBMCs, collected before the yellow fever booster vaccination. Receptors originate from a man younger than 35 who received the YFV17D yellow fever vaccine.

This clonotype was counted a few times. V gene TRBV18 combines with J gene TRBJ2-2; a weak D match, TRBD2 (5 bases). The CDR3 runs 16 residues. Trimming removed 3 bases from V and 5 bases from J, with 16 bases in between. The germline CDR1 and CDR2 sequences are KGHSH and LQKENI. CDR3 sequence (DNA): TGTGCCAGCTCACCTGCTCGAGGGCAGCTAACCGGGGAGCTGTTTTTT. This codes for CASSPARGQLTGELFF.

The chain couples TRBV28 to TRBJ1-5; D might be TRBD1 (6 bases). The germline gives CDR1 MDHEN, CDR2 SYDVKM. With 6 bases removed from V and 5 bases from J, the gap between germline ends came to 17 bases. CDR3 length: 15 residues. CDR3 DNA sequence: TGTGCCAGCAGGAGGGGTGGGGGGCCGTATCAGCCCCAGCATTTT. Protein sequence: CASRRGGGPYQPQHF.

In its sample, this clonotype was seen many times. The chain couples TRBV10-3 to TRBJ1-2; 7 nucleotides line up with TRBD1. Germline V CDR1 and CDR2: ENHRY, SYGVKD. V lost 4 bases, J lost 5 bases, and 7 bases stayed unmatched. The CDR3 has 14 amino acids. The CDR3 reads CAISALEGAYGYTF. The DNA for the CDR3 is TGTGCCATCAGTGCCTTGGAGGGGGCTTATGGCTACACCTTC.

The CDR3 protein is CASSQGVSTNTGELFF. The CDR3 bases are TGCGCCAGCAGCCAAGGGGTATCAACTAACACCGGGGAGCTGTTTTTT. The chain joins TRBV4-3 to TRBJ2-2; D not resolved. Germline CDR1 and CDR2: LGHNA and YSLEER. Trimming removed 1 base at V and 2 bases at J, with 11 bases between. The CDR3 contains 16 residues.

This clonotype was counted between two and nine times. V usage is TRBV5-1 and J usage is TRBJ2-3; 8 positions match TRBD2. The CDR3 extends over 18 amino acids. V lost 3 bases, J lost 0 bases, and 12 bases stayed unmatched. Germline CDR1 SGHRS, CDR2 YFSETQ. As DNA, the CDR3 is TGCGCCAGCAGCTCCCTCTTACTAGCGGATGATAGCACAGATACGCAGTATTTT. Its translation is CASSSLLLADDSTDTQYF.

This clonotype was picked up a small number of times. The chain carries TRBV10-3 and TRBJ1-1, with a possible D match to TRBD1 (6 bases). Trimming stripped 4 bases from V and 4 bases from J, with 13 bases between. Per germline, CDR1 ENHRY and CDR2 SYGVKD. The CDR3 has 14 amino acids. CDR3 region: CAISGEGGSTEAFF. The DNA of the CDR3 is TGTGCCATCAGTGGAGAGGGGGGATCCACTGAAGCTTTCTTT.

V and J are TRBV27 and TRBJ2-1; 7 nucleotides agree with TRBD2. The CDR3 is made up of 14 amino acids. V lost 3 bases and J lost 6; bases outside the gene matches: 5. Per the germline V gene, CDR1 is MNHEY and CDR2 is SMNVEV (reference sequence). The CDR3 loop reads CASSFPGGRNEQFF. In DNA, the CDR3 is TGTGCCAGCAGTTTCCCGGGAGGCCGCAATGAGCAGTTCTTC.

There are a few counts of this clonotype. This chain uses TRBV12-3 or TRBV12-4 with TRBJ2-7, with TRBD1 matching over 7 bases. J was trimmed by 4 bases and V by 0 bases; bases with no gene match: 3. This CDR3 has 14 residues. The CDR3 coding sequence is TGTGCCAGCAGTTTAGCACAGGGGAAATACGAGCAGTACTTC. Residues: CASSLAQGKYEQYF.

The sample holds many counts of this clonotype. The rearrangement links TRBV19 to TRBJ1-1, with D perhaps matching TRBD1 (5 bases). The CDR3 totals 13 residues. The V gene lost 3 bases and the J gene lost 3 bases, with 8 bases spanning the gap. Per the germline V gene, CDR1 is LNHDA and CDR2 is SQIVND (reference sequence). The CDR3 loop reads CASSIGADTEAFF. In DNA, the CDR3 is TGTGCCAGTAGTATTGGGGCAGACACTGAAGCTTTCTTT.

This rearrangement joins TRBV7-8 to TRBJ2-1; TRBD2 agrees at 7 bases. The CDR3 covers 16 residues. CDR1 and CDR2 (germline): SGHVS, FQNEAQ. With 0 bases clipped from V and 9 bases from J, the junction kept 11 bases outside the gene matches. The CDR3 sequence: CASSLAGPTSRPEQFF. The CDR3 coding sequence is TGTGCCAGCAGCTTAGCCGGCCCGACTAGCCGACCTGAGCAGTTCTTC.

A few counts support this clonotype. The chain combines TRBV5-1 with TRBJ2-3; D is possibly TRBD2 (6 bases). V shed 3 bases and J shed 10 bases, with 18 bases lying between them. The CDR3 extends over 14 amino acids. Germline CDR1 SGHRS, CDR2 YFSETQ. Written as DNA, the CDR3 is TGCGCCAGCAGCTCGGGACTCCCCCACGGAGCGCAGTATTTT. Its protein is CASSSGLPHGAQYF.

This clonotype was observed at least ten times. V and J are TRBV7-2 and TRBJ2-1, with D tentatively TRBD2 (5 bases). V lost 5 bases, J lost 2 bases, and 13 bases lay in between. This CDR3 comprises 15 residues. The germline gives CDR1 SGHTA, CDR2 FQGNSA. CDR3 DNA: TGTGCCAGCAGCGCCACTAGATCCCCCTACAATGAGCAGTTCTTC. Residues: CASSATRSPYNEQFF.